The 20 T cell receptor beta chains given below trace back to one sample, sequenced in a study of CD8 T cells in ankylosing spondylitis. Their specific antigens are unknown. TCRdb re-derived calls from the 5' RACE reads in MiXCR, one entry per CDR3 protein. Found here are about 210,000 distinct CDR3 sequences, 6% to 8.5% of them singletons; the top ten hold 12% to 15%. Study results and limitations: The study identified a TCR beta motif of under ten highly homologous variants that appeared characteristic of ankylosing spondylitis blood.

The sequencing sample was made of blood, either unsorted or a sorted T cell fraction (not recorded which). The receptors derive from a male donor with ankylosing spondylitis.

This clonotype was found a few times. This CDR3 is CASSPGASFTDTQYF. In nucleotides, the CDR3 is TGTGCCAGCAGTCCCGGCGCCAGCTTCACAGATACGCAGTATTTT. The rearrangement uses TRBV27 and TRBJ2-3; D unresolved. Between the trimmed V and J ends, which lost 5 bases and 2 bases, there was a span of 14 bases. The CDR3 has 15 residues. Germline lookup yields CDR1 MNHEY and CDR2 SMNVEV (reference sequence).

Many counts were recorded for this clonotype. The rearrangement uses TRBV5-5 and TRBJ2-7, with D unclear. The V gene's germline CDR1 is SGHKS and CDR2 YYEKEE (reference sequence). V gave up 1 base and J gave up 5 bases, with 10 bases separating them. The CDR3 has 13 amino acids. CDR3 region: CASSLWISDEQYF. The CDR3 bases are TGTGCCAGCAGCTTGTGGATATCCGACGAGCAGTACTTC.

A note on this clonotype: A much larger clone sits a single nucleotide away, making a read error possible. The chain has TRBV6-2 or TRBV6-3 and TRBJ2-7, with a weak D call TRBD1 (6 bases). The germline V and J ends were trimmed by 5 bases and 2 bases, with 16 bases remaining between them. The CDR3 runs to 15 residues. Germline V gives CDR1 MNHEY, CDR2 SVGEGT. CDR3 bases: TGTGCCAGCAGTCGACTCGGACAGTCCGCCTACGAGCAGTACTTC. Its translation is CASSRLGQSAYEQYF.

In this sample, this clonotype turned up many times. The chain links TRBV7-9 to TRBJ2-1, with 7 bases identical to TRBD1. V lost 4 bases to trimming and J lost 5 bases; unmatched junction nucleotides: 5. The germline CDR1 and CDR2 sequences are SEHNR and FQNEAQ (reference sequence). The CDR3 consists of 14 residues. This CDR3 is CASSSGTANNEQFF. The DNA of the CDR3 is TGTGCCAGCAGCTCCGGGACAGCGAACAATGAGCAGTTCTTC.

This clonotype was counted many times. V is TRBV4-3 and J is TRBJ2-1, with TRBD2 matching over 11 bases. V was clipped by 8 bases and J by 3 bases; unmatched bases: 6. CDR3 length equals 15 residues. Germline lookup yields CDR1 LGHNA and CDR2 YSLEER. CDR3 region: CASRTGTSGYNEQFF. In DNA form, the CDR3 reads TGCGCCAGCCGAACCGGGACTAGCGGCTACAATGAGCAGTTCTTC.

The chain is built from TRBV3-1 and TRBJ2-7; 7 bases fit TRBD2. The CDR3 is made up of 14 amino acids. CDR1 LGHDT and CDR2 YNNKEL come from the germline V gene (reference sequence). Trimming at V came to 0 bases and at J to 5 bases, leaving 4 bases not matched to a gene. CDR3 sequence: CASSQEGGYHEQYF. The CDR3, as DNA: TGTGCCAGCAGCCAAGAGGGAGGGTACCACGAGCAGTACTTC.

This clonotype has a count of ten or more. This chain joins TRBV4-3 and TRBJ2-2; D ambiguous. This CDR3 has 13 amino acids. Germline V gene lookup returns CDR1 LGHNA and CDR2 YSLEER. V lost 2 bases and J lost 7, with 8 bases in between. The CDR3 DNA follows: TGCGCCAGCAGCCAACGCATTAGCGGGGAGCTGTTTTTT. Amino acid sequence: CASSQRISGELFF.

This clonotype showed up many times. V gene TRBV28 combines with J gene TRBJ1-5, with D hard to call. V lost 0 bases and J lost 1, with 4 bases in between. Germline lookup yields CDR1 MDHEN and CDR2 SYDVKM. The CDR3 runs to 14 residues. As DNA, the CDR3 is TGTGCCAGCAGTTTATGGGACAGCAATCAGCCCCAGCATTTT. This gives the protein CASSLWDSNQPQHF.

This clonotype was counted at least ten times. The chain has TRBV4-1 and TRBJ1-1, with D maybe TRBD1 (6 bases). The germline CDR1 and CDR2 sequences are MGHRA and YSYEKL. The CDR3 loop spans 18 amino acids. Trimming cost V 3 bases and J 4 bases, with 24 bases left between them. CDR3 sequence (DNA): TGCGCCAGCAGCCAGGGACCGGTGCTGACAGGTTGGGCCACTGAAGCTTTCTTT. It specifies CASSQGPVLTGWATEAFF.

The CDR3 region is CASSKDRGDSYEQYF. The CDR3 DNA follows: TGTGCCAGCAGCAAAGACAGGGGTGATTCCTACGAGCAGTACTTC. The V gene is TRBV21-1, the J gene TRBJ2-7; no DNA check was done on the table's D call, TRBD1. TRBV21-1 represents a pseudogene. The CDR3 sequence is 15 residues long.

The V gene is TRBV9, the J gene TRBJ1-1, with no clear D. The V end was cut by 3 bases, the J end by 0 bases, with 6 bases between. The CDR3 spans 13 residues. The V gene's germline CDR1 is SGDLS and CDR2 YYNGEE. The CDR3 DNA sequence: TGTGCCAGCAGCGCATATATGAACACTGAAGCTTTCTTT. Its translation is CASSAYMNTEAFF.

This clonotype was detected many times. This chain links TRBV20-1 with TRBJ1-5, with D possibly matching TRBD1 (5 bases). This CDR3 comprises 15 residues. Germline values: CDR1 DFQATT, CDR2 SNEGSKA (reference sequence). The germline V and J ends were trimmed by 1 base and 5 bases, with 15 bases remaining between them. The CDR3 DNA is TGCAGTGCTAGAGTTAGTGGGCAGGGACATCAGCCCCAGCATTTT. Translation gives CSARVSGQGHQPQHF.

This clonotype appeared many times. The rearrangement links TRBV7-9 to TRBJ2-7, with D possibly matching TRBD2 (5 bases). The CDR3 totals 13 residues. Trimming pared 3 bases from V and 6 bases from J, leaving 12 bases between. CDR1 and CDR2 (germline): SEHNR, FQNEAQ (reference sequence). As DNA, the CDR3 is TGTGCCAGCAGCTTCCGAGGGTCCGTCGAGCAGTACTTC. Its protein product is CASSFRGSVEQYF.

Many counts were recorded for this clonotype. This chain uses TRBV7-6 with TRBJ2-5; TRBD2 aligns across 7 bases. The J segment lost 1 base and the V segment lost 5 bases, leaving 4 bases of the junction unmatched. The CDR3 loop spans 14 amino acids. Germline V gene lookup returns CDR1 SGHVS and CDR2 FNYEAQ. The CDR3 region is CASSTREAQETQYF. CDR3 in DNA: TGTGCCAGCAGCACCCGGGAGGCCCAAGAGACCCAGTACTTC.

This clonotype was seen repeatedly, ten times or more. The rearrangement uses TRBV5-1 and TRBJ1-2; 8 bases fit TRBD1. V trimming: 4 bases; J trimming: 0 bases; junction bases outside the gene matches: 5. The CDR3 sequence is 15 residues long. Looked up from germline, CDR1 is SGHRS and CDR2 is YFSETQ. The CDR3 sequence is CASSHRTGTNYGYTF. The CDR3 DNA follows: TGCGCCAGCAGCCACCGGACAGGGACTAACTATGGCTACACCTTC.

This chain links TRBV6-1 with TRBJ2-7; 7 nucleotides line up with TRBD1. The CDR3 loop spans 14 amino acids. Trimming cost V 6 bases and J 4 bases; bases outside gene matches: 9. Germline V gene sequence: CDR1 MNHNS, CDR2 SASEGT. DNA for the CDR3: TGTGCCAGCAGCCATAGACAGGGAACTTACGAGCAGTACTTC. Translating it yields CASSHRQGTYEQYF.

A remark on this clonotype: The junction and the germline gene differ at one end; a read error may be behind it. This chain joins TRBV7-7 and TRBJ2-1; 9 positions agree with TRBD2. This CDR3 is built from 15 residues. The germline V gene encodes CDR1 SSHAT and CDR2 FNYEAQ (reference sequence). CDR3 DNA sequence: TGTGCTAGCAGCCCCCGTAGTAGCGGGAGAAATGAGCAGTTCTTC. Translated: CASSPRSSGRNEQFF.

This clonotype was picked up many times. The CDR3 sequence: CATSREGQANEKLFF. The CDR3 nucleotides read TGTGCCACCAGCAGAGAGGGACAGGCTAATGAAAAACTGTTTTTT. This sequence joins TRBV15 and TRBJ1-4; the match to TRBD1 covers 8 bases. Looked up from germline, CDR1 is LNHNV and CDR2 is YYDKDF (reference sequence). CDR3 length: 15 residues. V shed 0 bases and J 3 bases; nucleotides not matched to a gene: 0.

This clonotype was counted between two and nine times. V gene TRBV18 combines with J gene TRBJ1-5; D is unclear. This CDR3 contains 13 residues. The ends were cut back, 3 bases at V and 5 bases at J, with 8 bases in the middle. CDR1 is KGHSH, CDR2 LQKENI, per germline. This chain's CDR3 is CASSPLNDQPQHF. CDR3 DNA sequence: TGTGCCAGCTCACCGCTGAATGATCAGCCCCAGCATTTT.

This clonotype was counted a few times. J is TRBJ2-7 and V is TRBV4-1, with 10 positions matching TRBD1. Germline V CDR1 and CDR2: MGHRA, YSYEKL. V lost 2 bases, J lost 4 bases, and 14 bases stayed unmatched. The CDR3 length is 18 residues. CDR3 residues: CASSQMFRPGQGTYEQYF. The CDR3 DNA sequence: TGCGCCAGCAGCCAAATGTTTAGGCCGGGACAGGGGACATACGAGCAGTACTTC.